The 10 T cell receptor beta chains presented below share a single source sample, sequenced in a study of blood T cell repertoires in COVID-19. TCRdb's table, derived via immunoSEQ multiplex PCR, lists solely in-frame clones and lacks some. This repertoire shows around 80,000 clones, about four fifths found once; its top ten account for 9.5% to 15%. Sequencing was carried out using peripheral blood. The receptors were sampled from a man at least 80 years old with acute or convalescent COVID-19.

This clone showed up just a few times. The V and J genes are TRBV10-1 and TRBJ1-1, with 7 bases matching TRBD1. The germline V gene has CDR1 WNHNN and CDR2 SYGVQD (reference sequence). The CDR3 has 13 residues. Unmatched junction bases numbered 5, after V lost 9 bases and J lost 1 base. The CDR3 spells CASNDRANTEAFF. The CDR3 nucleotides are TGCGCCAGTAACGACAGGGCGAACACTGAAGCTTTCTTT.

The chain employs TRBV3-1 (or the pseudogene TRBV3-2) and TRBJ2-5, with 11 bases fitting TRBD2. Germline CDR1 is LGHDT and CDR2 is YNNKEL (reference sequence). The V and J ends lost 0 bases and 6 bases, in that order; junction bases with no gene match: 9. CDR3 size: 17 residues. CDR3 in amino acids: CASSQEGIAGGPKTQYF. DNA of the CDR3: TGTGCCAGCAGCCAAGAGGGGATAGCGGGGGGGCCGAAGACCCAGTACTTC.

The gene calls are TRBV6-5 and TRBJ1-5, with TRBD1 matching 7 bases. Germline V CDR1 and CDR2: MNHEY, SVGAGI. V shed 0 bases and J 4 bases; nucleotides not matched to a gene: 3. The CDR3 has 15 residues. DNA of the CDR3: TGTGCCAGCAGTTACTCGATGGGACAGAATCAGCCCCAGCATTTT. Translating gives CASSYSMGQNQPQHF.

The CDR3 loop is CASSQNRGHGYTF. For the CDR3, the DNA is TGTGCCAGCAGCCAAAACAGGGGGCATGGCTACACCTTC. The chain carries TRBV14 and TRBJ1-2; the match to TRBD1 covers 9 bases. Per germline, CDR1 SGHDN and CDR2 FVKESK. This CDR3 spans 13 amino acids. J lost 6 bases, V lost 2 bases, and 1 base had no gene match.

DNA for the CDR3: TGCGCCAGCAGGAGGGGCGGGGGGCCGACAGATACGCAGTATTTT. This encodes CASRRGGGPTDTQYF. V gene TRBV10-2 combines with J gene TRBJ2-3; TRBD2 agrees at 8 bases. V shed 6 bases and J 3 bases; nucleotides not matched to a gene: 8. The CDR3 sequence is 15 residues long. Germline V CDR1 and CDR2: WSHSY, SAAADI.

The chain has TRBV5-1 and TRBJ1-3; D perhaps matches TRBD1 (5 bases). CDR1 SGHRS and CDR2 YFSETQ come from the germline V gene. The CDR3 is made up of 17 amino acids. Trimming took off 4 bases at V and 2 bases at J, with 19 bases between the two ends. The CDR3 DNA is TGCGCCAGCAGCCCCCACCCGGGGGAATCGCCTGGAAACACCATATATTTT. The encoded protein is CASSPHPGESPGNTIYF.

The V call is TRBV10-1, the J call TRBJ2-3, with 8 positions matching TRBD2. CDR1 is WNHNN, CDR2 SYGVQD, per germline (reference sequence). After removal of 0 bases from V and 12 bases from J, the junction contained 11 bases not matched to a gene. This CDR3 region has 15 residues. CDR3 loop: CASSESGAGAGTQYF. The DNA for the CDR3 is TGCGCCAGCAGTGAGTCGGGAGCGGGGGCAGGGACCCAGTATTTT.

On this clone: A junction boundary mismatches the germline segment, possibly from a read error. CDR3 sequence (DNA): TGCGCCAGCAGCCAAATTGCAGGGGGTTTAACTAATGAAAAACTATTTTTT. This translates into CASSQIAGGLTNEKLFF. The chain has TRBV4-1 and TRBJ1-4; TRBD1 matches 7 bases. CDR3 length: 17 residues. CDR1 is MGHRA and CDR2 is YSYEKL in the germline V gene.

CDR3 bases: TGTGCCAGCAGGGGGGGGCTCGAGACCCAGTACTTC. Protein: CASRGGLETQYF. The genes are TRBV2 and TRBJ2-5; D is perhaps TRBD2 (7 bases). Deletions cut 6 bases from V and 5 bases from J, with 10 bases between. The CDR3 has 12 residues. Looked up from germline, CDR1 is SNHLY and CDR2 is FYNNEI.

This clone showed up just a few times. V is TRBV29-1 and J is TRBJ1-2; 10 positions match TRBD1. The CDR3 is 11 residues long. V gave up 7 bases and J gave up 6 bases; unmatched junction bases: 2. Germline-derived CDR1 and CDR2 are SQVTM and ANQGSEA. The CDR3, as DNA: TGCAGCGCGACAGGGGGCAATGGCTACACCTTC. Translated, it gives CSATGGNGYTF.